The clone carrying this T cell receptor beta chain showed up many times. Its matching antigen is unknown. V lost 4 bases to trimming and J lost 4 bases; unmatched junction nucleotides: 3. The length of the CDR3 is 13 residues. The germline CDR1 and CDR2 sequences are SGHDT and YYEEEE. This specimen belongs to a study of blood T cells in healthy people across ages. For the study at large: Researchers report that template switching captured about one barcoded beta molecule per two T cells.

Researchers collected ten milliliters of peripheral blood from every single donor. Total RNA amounts of at least 6 micrograms were extracted per sample. Regarding the study as a whole: Older age coincided with a roughly linear decline in TCR beta diversity per million T cells.

A sample-barcoded 5' primer and a J-beta primer mix were used in a second PCR of roughly 7 to 12 cycles. TCRdb ran MiXCR on the 5' RACE reads and lists one entry per CDR3 protein. Of 600,000 or so distinct CDR3 sequences in the sample, approximately 30% were seen once. This receptor was taken from a woman older than 75 in good health. This chain connects TRBV5-6 to TRBJ2-5, with TRBD1 matching over 8 bases. The specimen was blood. For the CDR3, the DNA is TGTGCCAGCAGCGACGGACAGGGAGAGACCCAGTACTTC. Its translation is CASSDGQGETQYF.